A single T cell receptor beta chain is shown here with its context. Reverse transcription of extracted RNA yielded cDNA, which provided the sequencing template. Produced via immunoSEQ multiplex PCR; TCRdb's table is partial and in-frame only. The table includes about 42,000 clones, around nine tenths detected once. These data originate in a study of CD8+ T cells in alopecia areata. The treatment: oral pan-JAK inhibitor, 5-10 mg twice daily. Per the germline V gene, CDR1 is MDHEN and CDR2 is SYDVKM. V gave up 6 bases and J gave up 0 bases, with 15 bases separating them. The CDR3 runs to 15 residues. The TCR comes from a human donor with alopecia areata. The chain combines TRBV28 with TRBJ2-7; unclear D gene. The material was CD8+ T cells sorted from blood, obtained at week 24, from a patient treated with tofacitinib. DNA for the CDR3: TGTGCCAGCAGATTTCCCAGGAAGGGCTCCTACGAGCAGTACTTC. Protein product: CASRFPRKGSYEQYF.